This record looks at one TCR beta chain sequence and its context. Its antigen remains unknown. The sample comes from a study of cytomegalovirus exposure and HLA in healthy donors. Study-wide points: Beyond CMV serostatus, there was no information to go on about immune exposure.

PCR employed 60 Vbeta and 13 Jbeta primers. Sequenced by immunoSEQ multiplex PCR; TCRdb stores in-frame clones only, minus some. The sample shows 85,000 to 100,000 clones, around 77% of them seen only once. The sample was PBMCs. The source of this sequence is a man in his fifties or sixties in good health and CMV-seropositive.

For the CDR3, the DNA is TGTGCCAGCAGTTACGTTGGGGCTGGGAATCAGCCCCAGCATTTT. It translates to CASSYVGAGNQPQHF. This chain uses TRBV6-5 with TRBJ1-5; D perhaps matches TRBD1 (5 bases). The CDR3 spans 15 residues. Germline assignment: CDR1 MNHEY and CDR2 SVGAGI. V gave up 2 bases and J gave up 4 bases, with 12 bases separating them.